Listed here is a single T cell receptor (beta chain). This sample was included in a study of blood T cell repertoires in COVID-19. In the authors' methods: For nucleated cells, counts were estimated from reference gene primer amplification. Some clones are missing from TCRdb's copy, which holds only in-frame ones; the method was immunoSEQ multiplex PCR. Clone size and the V and J calls come from that table; the DNA yielded D and trimming. The sample lists approximately 400,000 clones, about 89% occurring once. CDR1 and CDR2 (germline): MGHRA, YSYEKL. The CDR3 spans 14 residues. V was clipped by 2 bases and J by 5 bases, with 10 bases between them.

This sequence was found in a man aged 25 to 40 who had recovered from COVID-19. The J gene is TRBJ2-1, the V gene TRBV4-1; a possible D gene is TRBD1 (5 bases). The specimen was PBMCs or T cells enriched from blood (not recorded which). CDR3 in amino acids: CASSQQGLDNEQFF. In DNA, the CDR3 is TGCGCCAGCAGCCAACAGGGTTTGGACAATGAGCAGTTCTTC.